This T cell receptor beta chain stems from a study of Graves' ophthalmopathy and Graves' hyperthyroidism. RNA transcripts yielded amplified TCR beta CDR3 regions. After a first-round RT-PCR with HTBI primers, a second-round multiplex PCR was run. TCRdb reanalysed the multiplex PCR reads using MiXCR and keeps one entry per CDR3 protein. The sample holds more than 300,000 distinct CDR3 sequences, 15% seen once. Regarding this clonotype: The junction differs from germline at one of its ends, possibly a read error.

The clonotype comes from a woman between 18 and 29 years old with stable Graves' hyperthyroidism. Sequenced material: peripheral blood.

The CDR3 DNA follows: TGTGCCAGCAGCTTAGGTGCGGGCCGCCCATATAGCAATGAGCCCCAGCATTTT. Residues: CASSLGAGRPYSNEPQHF. The chain combines TRBV11-1 with TRBJ1-5, with D hard to call. The CDR3 sequence is 18 residues long. CDR1 is SGHAT, CDR2 FQDESV, per germline (reference sequence).